This is a list of T cell receptor beta chains from one sample in a study of blood T cell repertoires in COVID-19. Data came from immunoSEQ multiplex PCR; TCRdb stores just in-frame clones and leaves some out. The sample holds 200,000 to 300,000 clones, over 70% seen once. The sequenced sample consisted of peripheral blood. The receptors stem from a human donor in a cohort sampled during active COVID-19. Each CDR3 is given with its conserved first and last residue. Fields, in order: D gene, V gene, clone size, J gene, CDR3 DNA, CDR3 protein. The D gene is left open where the match is weak. The listing skips clone size in some rows; elsewhere it reads once, few, many or a size class.

D gene: TRBD1
V gene: TRBV6-5
clone size: once
J gene: TRBJ1-5
CDR3 DNA: TGTGCCAGCAGTCAGCGACAGGGTAGACAGCCCCAGCATTTT
CDR3 protein: CASSQRQGRQPQHF

D gene: -
V gene: TRBV19
clone size: -
J gene: TRBJ2-3
CDR3 DNA: TGTGCCAGTAGTATAGTCGTCCAGACAGATACGCAGTATTTT
CDR3 protein: CASSIVVQTDTQYF

D gene: TRBD1
V gene: TRBV6-5
clone size: -
J gene: TRBJ1-2
CDR3 DNA: TGTGCCAGCAGTTCCAGGGACAGGGTCTATGGCTACACCTTC
CDR3 protein: CASSSRDRVYGYTF

D gene: -
V gene: TRBV7-2
clone size: -
J gene: TRBJ2-1
CDR3 DNA: TGTGCCAGCAGCTTAGCGAGTTACAATGAGCAGTTCTTC
CDR3 protein: CASSLASYNEQFF

D gene: -
V gene: TRBV18
clone size: -
J gene: TRBJ1-1
CDR3 DNA: TGTGCCAGCTCACCTTTGACAGTGAACACTGAAGCTTTCTTT
CDR3 protein: CASSPLTVNTEAFF

D gene: TRBD1
V gene: TRBV6-5
clone size: -
J gene: TRBJ1-1
CDR3 DNA: TGTGCCAGCAGTCAGGACAGGGGTAAGACTGAAGCTTTCTTT
CDR3 protein: CASSQDRGKTEAFF

D gene: TRBD2
V gene: TRBV7-2
clone size: -
J gene: TRBJ2-1
CDR3 DNA: TGTGCCAGCAGCCCCTCGGTTGGGAGCGGGGGCTTAAATGAGCAGTTCTTC
CDR3 protein: CASSPSVGSGGLNEQFF

D gene: TRBD1
V gene: TRBV28
clone size: -
J gene: TRBJ2-7
CDR3 DNA: TGTGCCAGCAGAGATCCGGACAGGGGGTACGAGCAGTACTTC
CDR3 protein: CASRDPDRGYEQYF

D gene: TRBD1
V gene: TRBV5-5
clone size: -
J gene: TRBJ2-5
CDR3 DNA: TGTGCCAGCGGAACCGGGACAGGGGCTTTAGAGACCCAGTACTTC
CDR3 protein: CASGTGTGALETQYF

D gene: -
V gene: TRBV29-1
clone size: -
J gene: TRBJ2-3
CDR3 DNA: TGCAGCGCCGCGGAGGGGGCGAACACAGATACGCAGTATTTT
CDR3 protein: CSAAEGANTDTQYF

D gene: -
V gene: TRBV4-1
clone size: -
J gene: TRBJ1-2
CDR3 DNA: TGCGCCAGCAGCCAATCAGGAAACCCCTATGGCTACACCTTC
CDR3 protein: CASSQSGNPYGYTF

D gene: TRBD1
V gene: TRBV28
clone size: -
J gene: TRBJ1-3
CDR3 DNA: TGTGCCAGCAGTTCTCGACAACAGGGGGCGCGAAACACCATATATTTT
CDR3 protein: CASSSRQQGARNTIYF

D gene: TRBD1
V gene: TRBV5-1
clone size: -
J gene: TRBJ1-4
CDR3 DNA: TGCGCCAGCAGCTTGGTGGCAGGGGGTAATGAAAAACTGTTTTTT
CDR3 protein: CASSLVAGGNEKLFF

D gene: TRBD1
V gene: TRBV18
clone size: -
J gene: TRBJ1-1
CDR3 DNA: TGTGCCAGCTCACCCCCAGGGGGTCATGAAGCTTTCTTT
CDR3 protein: CASSPPGGHEAFF

D gene: -
V gene: TRBV3-1/TRBV3-2
clone size: -
J gene: TRBJ1-5
CDR3 DNA: TGTGCCAGCAGCCCGACCGGGACACCCAATCAGCCCCAGCATTTT
CDR3 protein: CASSPTGTPNQPQHF

D gene: -
V gene: TRBV19
clone size: -
J gene: TRBJ2-7
CDR3 DNA: TGTGCCAGTAGCAACCCTCGGGGGACCTACGAGCAGTACTTC
CDR3 protein: CASSNPRGTYEQYF